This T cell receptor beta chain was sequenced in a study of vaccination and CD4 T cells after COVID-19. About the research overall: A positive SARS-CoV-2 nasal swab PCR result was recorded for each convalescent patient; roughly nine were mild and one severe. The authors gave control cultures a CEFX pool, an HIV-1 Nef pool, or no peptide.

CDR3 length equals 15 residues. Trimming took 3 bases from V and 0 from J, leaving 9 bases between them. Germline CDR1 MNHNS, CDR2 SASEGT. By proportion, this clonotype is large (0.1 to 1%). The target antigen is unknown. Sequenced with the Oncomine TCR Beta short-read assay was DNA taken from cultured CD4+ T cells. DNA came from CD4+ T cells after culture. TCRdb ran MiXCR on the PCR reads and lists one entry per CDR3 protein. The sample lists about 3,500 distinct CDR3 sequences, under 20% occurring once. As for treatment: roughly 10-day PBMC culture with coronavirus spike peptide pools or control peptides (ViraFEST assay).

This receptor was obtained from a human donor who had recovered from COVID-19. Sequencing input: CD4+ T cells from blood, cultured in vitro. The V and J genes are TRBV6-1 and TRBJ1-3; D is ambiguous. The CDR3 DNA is TGTGCCAGCAGTGAGACGGGCATCTCTGGAAACACCATATATTTT. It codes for CASSETGISGNTIYF.